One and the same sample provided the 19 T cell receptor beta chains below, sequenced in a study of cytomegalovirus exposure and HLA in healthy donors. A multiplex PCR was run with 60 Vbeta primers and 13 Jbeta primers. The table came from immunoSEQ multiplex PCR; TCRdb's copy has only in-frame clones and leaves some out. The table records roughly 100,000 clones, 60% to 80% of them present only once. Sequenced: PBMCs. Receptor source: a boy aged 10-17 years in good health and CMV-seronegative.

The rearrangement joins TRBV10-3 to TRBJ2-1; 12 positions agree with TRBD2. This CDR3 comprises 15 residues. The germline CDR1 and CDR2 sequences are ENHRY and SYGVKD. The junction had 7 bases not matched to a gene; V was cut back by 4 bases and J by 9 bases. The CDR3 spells CAISGVASGGAEQFF. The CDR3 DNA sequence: TGTGCCATCAGTGGGGTGGCTAGCGGGGGGGCTGAGCAGTTCTTC.

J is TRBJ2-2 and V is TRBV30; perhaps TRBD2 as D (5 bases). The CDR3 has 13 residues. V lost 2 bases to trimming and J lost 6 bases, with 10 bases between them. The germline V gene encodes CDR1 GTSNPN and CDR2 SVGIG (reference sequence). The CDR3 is CAWSTGYPGELFF. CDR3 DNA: TGTGCCTGGAGTACGGGGTACCCCGGGGAGCTGTTTTTT.

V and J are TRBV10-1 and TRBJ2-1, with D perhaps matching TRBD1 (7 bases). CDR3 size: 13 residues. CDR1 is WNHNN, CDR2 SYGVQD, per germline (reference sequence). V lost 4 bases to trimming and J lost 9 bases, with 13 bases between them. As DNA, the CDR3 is TGCGCCAGCAGTGGTCAGGGGGGTGGTGAGCAGTTCTTC. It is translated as CASSGQGGGEQFF.

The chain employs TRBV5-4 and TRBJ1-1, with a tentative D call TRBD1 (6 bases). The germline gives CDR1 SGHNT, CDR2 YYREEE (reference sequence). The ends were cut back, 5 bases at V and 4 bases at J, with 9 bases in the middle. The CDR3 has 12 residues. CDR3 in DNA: TGTGCCAGCAGAGGGGGGGGCACTGAAGCTTTCTTT. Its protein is CASRGGGTEAFF.

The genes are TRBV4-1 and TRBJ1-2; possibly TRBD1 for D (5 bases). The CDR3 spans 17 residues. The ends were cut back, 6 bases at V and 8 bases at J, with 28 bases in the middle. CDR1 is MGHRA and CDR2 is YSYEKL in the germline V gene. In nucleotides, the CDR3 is TGCGCCAGCAGTCACGGGGGTTTTGAAGACCGCTTAGTAGGCTACACCTTC. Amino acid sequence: CASSHGGFEDRLVGYTF.

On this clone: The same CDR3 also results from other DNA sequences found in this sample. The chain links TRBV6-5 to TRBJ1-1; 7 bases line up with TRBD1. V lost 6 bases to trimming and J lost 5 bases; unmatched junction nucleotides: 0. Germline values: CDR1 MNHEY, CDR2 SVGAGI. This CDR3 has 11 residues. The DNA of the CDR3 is TGTGCCAGCAGCAGGGGGACTGAAGCTTTCTTT. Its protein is CASSRGTEAFF.

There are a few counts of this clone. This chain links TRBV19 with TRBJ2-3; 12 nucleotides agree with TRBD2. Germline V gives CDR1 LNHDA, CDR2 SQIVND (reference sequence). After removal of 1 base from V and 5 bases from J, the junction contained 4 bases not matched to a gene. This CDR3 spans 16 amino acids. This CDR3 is CASSIGLAGGEDTQYF. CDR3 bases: TGTGCCAGTAGTATAGGGCTAGCGGGAGGGGAAGATACGCAGTATTTT.

For the CDR3, the DNA is TGTGCCAGCAGTTTTCAACAGGTGGGGAACACTGAAGCTTTCTTT. Translation gives CASSFQQVGNTEAFF. The V and J genes are TRBV28 and TRBJ1-1; maybe TRBD1 (5 bases). Germline V gene sequence: CDR1 MDHEN, CDR2 SYDVKM. Trimming removed 3 bases at V and 1 base at J, with 12 bases between. The CDR3 length is 15 residues.

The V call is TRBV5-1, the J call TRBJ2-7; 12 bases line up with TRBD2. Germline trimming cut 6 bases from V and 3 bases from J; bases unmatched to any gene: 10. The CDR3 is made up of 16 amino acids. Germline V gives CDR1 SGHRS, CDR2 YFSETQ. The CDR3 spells CASTYGLAGNYYEQYF. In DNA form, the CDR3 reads TGCGCCAGCACCTATGGACTAGCGGGGAACTACTACGAGCAGTACTTC.

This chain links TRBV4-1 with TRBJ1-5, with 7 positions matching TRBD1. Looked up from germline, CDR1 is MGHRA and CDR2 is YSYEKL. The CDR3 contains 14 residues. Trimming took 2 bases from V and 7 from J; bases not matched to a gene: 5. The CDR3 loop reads CASSQQQGFQPQHF. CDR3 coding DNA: TGCGCCAGCAGCCAACAACAGGGGTTCCAGCCCCAGCATTTT.

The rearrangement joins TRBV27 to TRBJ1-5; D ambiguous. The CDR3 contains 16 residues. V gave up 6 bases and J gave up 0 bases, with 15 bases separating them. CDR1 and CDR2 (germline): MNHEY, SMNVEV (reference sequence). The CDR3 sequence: CASSGKQRPSNQPQHF. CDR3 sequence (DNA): TGTGCCAGCAGCGGAAAACAGAGACCTAGCAATCAGCCCCAGCATTTT.

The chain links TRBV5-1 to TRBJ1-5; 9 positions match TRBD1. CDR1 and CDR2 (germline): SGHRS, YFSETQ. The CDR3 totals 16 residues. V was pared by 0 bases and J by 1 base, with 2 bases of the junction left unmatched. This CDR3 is CASSLGTGESNQPQHF. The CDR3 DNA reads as TGCGCCAGCAGCTTGGGGACAGGGGAAAGCAATCAGCCCCAGCATTTT.

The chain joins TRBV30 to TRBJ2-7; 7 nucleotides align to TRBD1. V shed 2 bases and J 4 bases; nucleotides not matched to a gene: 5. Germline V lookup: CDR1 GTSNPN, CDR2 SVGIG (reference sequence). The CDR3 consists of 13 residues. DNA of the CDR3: TGTGCCTGGAGTTCGAGACAGGGTTACGAGCAGTACTTC. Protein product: CAWSSRQGYEQYF.

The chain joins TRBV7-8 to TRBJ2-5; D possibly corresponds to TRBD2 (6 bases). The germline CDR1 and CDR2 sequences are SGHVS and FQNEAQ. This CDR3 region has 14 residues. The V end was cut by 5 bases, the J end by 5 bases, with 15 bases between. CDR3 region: CASSRDWGSETQYF. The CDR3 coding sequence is TGTGCCAGCAGCAGGGACTGGGGGTCCGAGACCCAGTACTTC.

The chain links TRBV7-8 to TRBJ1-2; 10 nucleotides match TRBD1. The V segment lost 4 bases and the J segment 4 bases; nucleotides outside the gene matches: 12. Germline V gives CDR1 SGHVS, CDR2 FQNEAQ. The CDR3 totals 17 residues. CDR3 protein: CASSSGQGLGSFYGYTF. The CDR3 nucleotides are TGTGCCAGCAGCTCGGGACAGGGGTTGGGATCGTTCTATGGCTACACCTTC.

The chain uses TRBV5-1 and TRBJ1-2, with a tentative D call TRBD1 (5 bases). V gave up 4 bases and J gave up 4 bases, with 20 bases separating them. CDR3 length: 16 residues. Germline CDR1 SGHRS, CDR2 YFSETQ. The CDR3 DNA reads TGCGCCAGCAGCACTACCCCAGTCGGGCAGGGCTATGGCTACACCTTC. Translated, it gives CASSTTPVGQGYGYTF. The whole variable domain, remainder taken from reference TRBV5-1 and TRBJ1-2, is KAGVTQTPRYLIKTRGQQVTLSCSPISGHRSVSWYQQTPGQGLQFLFEYFSETQRNKGNFPGRFSGRQFSNSRSEMNVSTLELGDSALYLCASSTTPVGQGYGYTFGSGTRLTVV.

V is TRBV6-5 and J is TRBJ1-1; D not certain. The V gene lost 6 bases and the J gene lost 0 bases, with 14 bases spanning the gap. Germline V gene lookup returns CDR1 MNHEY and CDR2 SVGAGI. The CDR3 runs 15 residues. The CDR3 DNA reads TGTGCCAGCAGGCGAGGTAAAACCATGAACACTGAAGCTTTCTTT. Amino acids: CASRRGKTMNTEAFF.

The CDR3 spells CASSVSGGTDTQYF. CDR3 nucleotides: TGTGCCAGCAGCGTCAGCGGAGGCACAGATACGCAGTATTTT. V gene TRBV7-6 combines with J gene TRBJ2-3; D might be TRBD2 (5 bases). Trimming removed 5 bases from V and 1 base from J, with 10 bases in between. Germline values: CDR1 SGHVS, CDR2 FNYEAQ. CDR3 length equals 14 residues.

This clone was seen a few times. The CDR3 loop is CASTKSGANVLTF. In nucleotides, the CDR3 is TGTGCCAGCACCAAATCTGGGGCCAACGTCCTGACTTTC. This rearrangement joins TRBV5-6 to TRBJ2-6; D call uncertain. V lost 6 bases, J lost 1 base, and 5 bases lay in between. CDR1 SGHDT and CDR2 YYEEEE come from the germline V gene. CDR3 length: 13 amino acids. Combining the CDR3 with reference TRBV5-6 and TRBJ2-6 gives the whole variable domain DAGVTQSPTHLIKTRGQQVTLRCSPKSGHDTVSWYQQALGQGPQFIFQYYEEEERQRGNFPDRFSGHQFPNYSSELNVNALLLGDSALYLCASTKSGANVLTFGAGSRLTVL.